The 4 T cell receptor beta chains below were found in one sample sequenced in a study of tumor-infiltrating lymphocytes in oesophageal squamous cell carcinoma. TCRdb redid the calling of the PCR reads with MiXCR, one entry per CDR3 protein. The table lists some 25,000 distinct CDR3 sequences, 38% of them singletons, with about 25% in the top ten. Sequenced material: esophageal tumor tissue. Receptors originate from a male donor with esophageal squamous cell carcinoma.

This clonotype showed up just a few times. A read error may produce the germline difference seen at one junction end. V gene TRBV7-3 combines with J gene TRBJ2-5; the D call may be TRBD1 or TRBD2 (6 bases each). The germline gives CDR1 SGHTA, CDR2 FQGTGA. The length of the CDR3 is 12 residues. The CDR3 DNA reads TGTGCCAGCAGCCCAGGGGACTCACCCCTCCACTTC. Protein product: CASSPGDSPLHF.

V gene TRBV7-9 combines with J gene TRBJ2-5; TRBD1 matches 7 bases. The DNA matches TRBJ2-7 better at its end, which makes the J call doubtful. The CDR3 consists of 14 residues. CDR1 and CDR2 (germline): SEHNR, FQNEAQ (reference sequence). The DNA for the CDR3 is TGTGCCAGCAAGGAGCTAGGGGGCTTAGACGAGCAGTACTTC. Protein product: CASKELGGLDEQYF.

Worth noting for this clonotype: This CDR3 is missing its conserved last phenylalanine or tryptophan, likely due to a read error. The DNA is omitted, as the CDR3 cannot be located on it reliably, and the CDR3 follows TCRdb's listing. The chain couples TRBV11-2 to TRBJ2-6. CDR1 and CDR2 (germline): SGHAT, FQNNGV. From its first to its last residue, the CDR3 has 8 amino acids. This CDR3 reads CASSLNTG.

This clonotype ranks as medium-sized. This sequence joins TRBV7-8 and TRBJ2-7, with TRBD2 identical over 12 bases. Germline lookup yields CDR1 SGHVS and CDR2 FQNEAQ. Trimming removed 8 bases from V and 4 bases from J; junction bases left unmatched: 12. The CDR3 sequence is 16 residues long. The DNA of the CDR3 is TGTGCCAGCGGAACCCCTCGTACTAGCGGGGGGTACGAGCAGTACTTC. Protein: CASGTPRTSGGYEQYF.